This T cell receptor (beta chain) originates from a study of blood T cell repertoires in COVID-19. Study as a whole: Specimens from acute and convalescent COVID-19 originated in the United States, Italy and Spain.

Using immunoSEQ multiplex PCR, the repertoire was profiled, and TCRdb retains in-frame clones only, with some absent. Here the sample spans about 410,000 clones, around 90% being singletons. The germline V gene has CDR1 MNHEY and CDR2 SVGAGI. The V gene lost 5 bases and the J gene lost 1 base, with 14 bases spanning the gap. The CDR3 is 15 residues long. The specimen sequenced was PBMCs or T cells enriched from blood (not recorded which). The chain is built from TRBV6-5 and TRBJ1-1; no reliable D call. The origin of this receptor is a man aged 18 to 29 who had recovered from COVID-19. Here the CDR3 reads CASSQDRGRNTEAFF. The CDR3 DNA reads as TGTGCCAGCAGTCAGGACCGGGGTAGGAACACTGAAGCTTTCTTT.